The 11 T cell receptor beta chains below were found in one sample sequenced in a study of T cells in Graves' hyperthyroidism and ophthalmopathy. TCR beta CDR3 sequences were amplified from RNA transcripts. In the first-round RT-PCR of the TCR CDR3, the HTBI primer set was used. TCRdb ran MiXCR on the multiplex PCR reads and lists one entry per CDR3 protein. The sample holds 650,000 to 750,000 distinct CDR3 sequences, approximately 14% seen once. Sequenced material: blood. These receptors came from a woman aged 18-29 years with Graves' hyperthyroidism.

This clonotype was recorded once. This may come from a read error, since a much larger clone is one base off. The chain joins TRBV27 to TRBJ2-1; D tentatively reads TRBD1 or TRBD2 (6 bases each). This CDR3 region has 17 residues. Germline assignment: CDR1 MNHEY and CDR2 SMNVEV (reference sequence). This CDR3 is CASSLQRWGARYNERFF. The CDR3 nucleotides are TGTGCCAGCAGTTTACAACGATGGGGGGCAAGATACAATGAGCGGTTCTTC.

This clonotype has only a few counts. CDR3 amino acids: CASGLSQTTDTQYF. In DNA, the CDR3 is TGTGCCAGCGGACTAAGTCAGACCACAGATACGCAGTATTTT. V usage is TRBV7-9 and J usage is TRBJ2-3, with D maybe TRBD2 (6 bases). The CDR3 has 14 residues. CDR1 and CDR2 (germline): SEHNR, FQNEAQ (reference sequence). V was cut by 8 bases and J by 2 bases, with 14 bases left in between.

This clonotype turned up a few times. This chain links TRBV7-9 with TRBJ2-5, with D perhaps matching TRBD2 (5 bases). The CDR3 runs 14 residues. Germline V gene sequence: CDR1 SEHNR, CDR2 FQNEAQ (reference sequence). V was clipped by 6 bases and J by 5 bases, with 16 bases between them. The CDR3 loop reads CASSYGGDAETQYF. CDR3 nucleotides: TGTGCCAGCAGTTACGGAGGTGACGCGGAGACCCAGTACTTC.

This clonotype has ten or more counts. The chain recombines TRBV2 with TRBJ2-5; D tentatively reads TRBD1 or TRBD2 (6 bases each). CDR1 is SNHLY and CDR2 is FYNNEI in the germline V gene. The CDR3 consists of 16 residues. V lost 1 base and J lost 1, with 13 bases in between. The CDR3 nucleotides are TGTGCCAGCAGTGAAGGGGGGGCAGGCCTCCAAGAGACCCAGTACTTC. The encoded protein is CASSEGGAGLQETQYF.

This clonotype has a count of ten or more. CDR3 protein: CASSSGQVGSPLHF. The CDR3 nucleotides read TGTGCCAGCAGTTCCGGACAGGTTGGATCACCCCTCCACTTT. The V call is TRBV28, the J call TRBJ1-6; 7 nucleotides agree with TRBD1. The V and J ends lost 4 bases and 10 bases, in that order; junction bases with no gene match: 7. Germline loops: CDR1 MDHEN, CDR2 SYDVKM. The CDR3 runs to 14 residues.

Of note for this clonotype: A much larger clonotype is one base distant, so this may be a read error. This chain uses TRBV3-1 with TRBJ1-2; no clear D. The germline CDR1 and CDR2 sequences are LGHDT and YNNKEL (reference sequence). Deletions cut 2 bases from V and 7 bases from J, with 14 bases between. The CDR3 length is 14 residues. The CDR3, as DNA: TGTGCCAGCAGCCAACGCGGTGCTCCCGCTGGCTACACCTTC. This sequence encodes CASSQRGAPAGYTF.

The table lists this clonotype with many counts. The chain joins TRBV11-2 to TRBJ2-5; possible D gene TRBD2, 6 bases. Trimming cost V 5 bases and J 5 bases, with 15 bases left between them. The length of the CDR3 is 14 residues. Germline assignment: CDR1 SGHAT and CDR2 FQNNGV. DNA of the CDR3: TGTGCCAGCAGCCCCCCCTGGAGGGGTGAGACCCAGTACTTC. Protein sequence: CASSPPWRGETQYF.

This clonotype turned up a few times. The V and J genes are TRBV19 and TRBJ2-7; D unresolved. From germline, CDR1 is LNHDA and CDR2 SQIVND (reference sequence). V lost 4 bases and J lost 3, with 10 bases in between. This CDR3 is built from 13 residues. The CDR3 coding sequence is TGTGCCAGTAGTACCACCAGAGGCTACGAGCAGTACTTC. Its translation is CASSTTRGYEQYF.

This clonotype has ten or more counts. The chain joins TRBV7-9 to TRBJ2-1; 9 bases are a match to TRBD2. Per the germline V gene, CDR1 is SEHNR and CDR2 is FQNEAQ (reference sequence). This CDR3 has 15 amino acids. The trim removed 3 bases at V and 9 bases at J, leaving 9 bases unmatched. The CDR3 is CASSFRREGPVEQFF. DNA for the CDR3: TGTGCCAGCAGCTTTCGGCGGGAGGGCCCGGTTGAGCAGTTCTTC.

This clonotype showed up many times. The chain uses TRBV18 and TRBJ2-5; D not resolved. This CDR3 region has 13 residues. The ends were cut back, 3 bases at V and 5 bases at J, with 10 bases in the middle. Germline loops: CDR1 KGHSH, CDR2 LQKENI. CDR3 DNA: TGTGCCAGCTCACCGACCCCGATGGAGACCCAGTACTTC. Amino acid sequence: CASSPTPMETQYF. The full variable domain, in which reference TRBV18 and TRBJ2-5 provide the parts outside the CDR3, is NAGVMQNPRHLVRRRGQEARLRCSPMKGHSHVYWYRQLPEEGLKFMVYLQKENIIDESGMPKERFSAEFPKEGPSILRIQQVVRGDSAAYFCASSPTPMETQYFGPGTRLLVL.

The V gene is TRBV7-9, the J gene TRBJ1-6; D not resolved. This CDR3 contains 15 residues. Between the trimmed V and J ends, which lost 0 bases and 9 bases, there was a span of 12 bases. Looked up from germline, CDR1 is SEHNR and CDR2 is FQNEAQ (reference sequence). The chain's CDR3 is CASSLAYQKVSPLHF. The CDR3 DNA reads as TGTGCCAGCAGCTTAGCGTACCAAAAGGTTTCACCCCTCCACTTT.